The entry below describes one T cell receptor (beta chain). Its target is not known. Both 60 Vbeta primers and 13 Jbeta primers went into the PCR. Using immunoSEQ multiplex PCR, the repertoire was profiled, and TCRdb retains in-frame clones only, with some absent. This table has 110,000 to 150,000 clones, roughly 65% appearing once. This sample is drawn from a study of cytomegalovirus exposure and HLA in healthy donors. Whole-study context: When over 300 donors were genotyped, over 80% of them were found to fall in the Caucasian-associated ancestry cluster. Study findings and constraints: Cytomegalovirus status, reportedly, was diagnosed with high specificity and sensitivity by the classifier. The Asian-associated ancestry cluster reportedly had fewer N-insertions than the 666-donor mean in a later analysis. With later analysis, a missense DCLRE1C variant became linked to TCR beta V- and J-gene trimming.

Germline CDR1 reads MDHEN; CDR2 reads SYDVKM. V lost 4 bases to trimming and J lost 0 bases, with 7 bases between them. This CDR3 has 13 residues. The TCR originated in a man between 60 and 75 years old in good health and CMV-seronegative. Material for sequencing was PBMCs. V and J are TRBV28 and TRBJ2-7; tentative D call: TRBD1 (5 bases). CDR3: CASSSGHSYEQYF. CDR3 DNA: TGTGCCAGCAGTTCCGGACACTCCTACGAGCAGTACTTC.